A selection of T cell receptor beta chains follows, all from one sample in a study of T cells in Graves' hyperthyroidism and ophthalmopathy. TCRdb redid the calling of the multiplex PCR reads with MiXCR, one entry per CDR3 protein. The sample includes a few hundred thousand distinct CDR3 sequences, 15% to 19% of them seen just once. The sample taken for sequencing was blood. Receptors were obtained from a woman aged 30 to 39 with Graves' hyperthyroidism. Both conserved end residues are part of each CDR3. The order of the fields is J gene, V gene, clone size, D gene, CDR3 protein, CDR3 DNA. The D gene is left open where the match is weak. Only some rows state a clone size, as once, few, many or a class for expanded clones.

>TRBJ2-1|TRBV3-1|many|-
CASSQGTTPGGEQFF
TGTGCCAGCAGCCAAGGGACGACCCCCGGCGGTGAGCAGTTCTTC
>TRBJ2-2|TRBV9|-|TRBD2
CASSFGTSGIAGELFF
TGTGCCAGCAGCTTCGGGACTAGCGGGATCGCCGGGGAGCTGTTTTTT
>TRBJ2-5|TRBV3-1|many|-
CASSQDRQTQYF
TGTGCCAGCAGCCAAGATAGGCAGACCCAGTACTTC
>TRBJ2-3|TRBV20-1|few|-
CSANGLGWATDTQYF
TGCAGTGCTAATGGTTTGGGGTGGGCGACAGATACGCAGTATTTT
>TRBJ1-1|TRBV11-2|many|-
CASSYLTPGPPGNTEAFF
TGTGCCAGCAGCTACTTGACGCCAGGGCCCCCCGGGAACACTGAAGCTTTCTTT
>TRBJ2-7|TRBV2|many|TRBD2
CASREGLAGAVEQYF
TGTGCCAGCAGAGAGGGACTAGCGGGAGCCGTCGAGCAGTACTTC
>TRBJ2-2|TRBV14|few|TRBD2
CASSSRTSIANTGELFF
TGTGCCAGCAGCTCCAGGACTAGTATCGCGAACACCGGGGAGCTGTTTTTT
>TRBJ1-2|TRBV12-3/TRBV12-4|many|-
CASSLAFGGGYTF
TGTGCCAGCAGTTTAGCTTTTGGGGGAGGCTACACCTTC
>TRBJ2-7|TRBV11-1|-|TRBD2
CASSSTTGTSGGAAYEQYF
TGTGCCAGCAGCTCAACCACAGGGACTAGCGGGGGGGCCGCCTACGAGCAGTACTTC
>TRBJ1-3|TRBV4-1|-|TRBD1
CASSQDRQGVGGNTIYF
TGCGCCAGCAGCCAAGATCGGCAGGGGGTAGGAGGAAACACCATATATTTT
>TRBJ1-2|TRBV5-1|-|-
CASSLVGGLNYGYTF
TGCGCCAGCAGCTTGGTTGGGGGGCTTAACTATGGCTACACCTTC
>TRBJ2-1|TRBV5-1|many|-
CASSLTGEDYNEQFF
TGCGCCAGCAGCTTGACGGGGGAGGACTACAATGAGCAGTTCTTC
>TRBJ1-2|TRBV11-2|many|-
CASRRGGYYGYTF
TGTGCCAGCAGGCGGGGCGGATACTATGGCTACACCTTC
>TRBJ2-1|TRBV30|-|-
CAWSVRGYNEQFF
TGTGCCTGGAGTGTCAGGGGTTACAATGAGCAGTTCTTC
>TRBJ1-6|TRBV20-1|-|-
CSARDGEGSYNSPLHF
TGCAGTGCTAGAGATGGGGAGGGGTCCTATAATTCACCCCTCCACTTT
>TRBJ1-5|TRBV30|many|-
CAWSAYSNQPQHF
TGTGCCTGGAGTGCCTATAGCAATCAGCCCCAGCATTTT
>TRBJ1-1|TRBV30|many|-
CAWVTLRSMNTEAFF
TGTGCCTGGGTTACGTTGAGATCTATGAACACTGAAGCTTTCTTT
>TRBJ2-1|TRBV5-1|many|-
CASSPRGGDNEQFF
TGCGCCAGCAGCCCTCGAGGAGGGGATAATGAGCAGTTCTTC
>TRBJ2-7|TRBV30|many|TRBD2
CAWSVIAGDNGEQYF
TGTGCCTGGAGTGTGATAGCGGGGGATAATGGCGAGCAGTACTTC
>TRBJ1-5|TRBV19|few|-
CASSIDHWTKGIQPQHF
TGTGCCAGTAGTATAGATCATTGGACAAAAGGGATCCAGCCCCAGCATTTT
>TRBJ2-3|TRBV14|many|-
CASSHPAGDTQYF
TGTGCCAGCAGCCATCCTGCCGGGGATACGCAGTATTTT
>TRBJ2-1|TRBV30|many|-
CAWSGSGGAAYNEQFF
TGTGCCTGGAGTGGTTCGGGCGGGGCAGCCTACAATGAGCAGTTCTTC
>TRBJ2-3|TRBV10-3|-|TRBD2
CATLGLAVTDTQYF
TGTGCCACTCTGGGACTAGCGGTCACAGATACGCAGTATTTT
>TRBJ2-3|TRBV24-1|-|-
CATSDSGRGTDTQYF
TGTGCCACCAGTGATTCCGGGCGGGGCACAGATACGCAGTATTTT
>TRBJ2-6|TRBV20-1|many|TRBD2
CSARVPGLASISGANVLTF
TGCAGTGCTAGAGTCCCGGGACTAGCGTCAATCTCTGGGGCCAACGTCCTGACTTTC
>TRBJ1-1|TRBV20-1|many|TRBD1
CSATPWGQSTEAFF
TGCAGTGCTACCCCCTGGGGACAGTCGACTGAAGCTTTCTTT
>TRBJ1-1|TRBV2|many|-
CASRPTSDTEAFF
TGTGCCAGCAGGCCGACAAGTGACACTGAAGCTTTCTTT
>TRBJ2-1|TRBV15|-|TRBD1
CATSRTTGAYNEQFF
TGTGCCACCAGCAGAACGACAGGGGCCTACAATGAGCAGTTCTTC
>TRBJ1-2|TRBV27|-|TRBD1
CASSFGQVYGYTF
TGTGCCAGCAGTTTTGGACAGGTCTATGGCTACACCTTC
>TRBJ2-2|TRBV28|few|-
CASWGAVNTGELFF
TGTGCCAGCTGGGGAGCGGTGAACACCGGGGAGCTGTTTTTT
>TRBJ2-1|TRBV27|many|TRBD2
CASRDLGLAGYNEQFF
TGTGCCAGCAGAGACCTCGGACTAGCGGGGTACAATGAGCAGTTCTTC
>TRBJ1-2|TRBV6-2/TRBV6-3|few|TRBD1
CASSYRDRPNYGYTF
TGTGCCAGCAGTTACCGGGACAGACCTAACTATGGCTACACCTTC
>TRBJ2-1|TRBV4-2|-|TRBD2
CASSQDKLAGVTEQFF
TGTGCCAGCAGCCAAGATAAACTAGCGGGAGTAACTGAGCAGTTCTTC
>TRBJ2-3|TRBV6-5|-|TRBD2
CASSYLRGLAPPEDTQYF
TGTGCCAGCAGTTACTTACGGGGACTAGCTCCCCCAGAAGATACGCAGTATTTT
>TRBJ1-4|TRBV6-1|many|-
CASSDGDRPGGEKLFF
TGTGCCAGCAGTGACGGGGACCGCCCCGGTGGTGAAAAACTGTTTTTT
>TRBJ1-2|TRBV7-2|-|TRBD1
CATARGTPVRLYGYTF
TGTGCCACCGCCAGGGGGACCCCCGTCCGCCTCTATGGCTACACCTTC
>TRBJ2-7|TRBV5-1|many|-
CASSLAGGGPTYEQYF
TGCGCCAGCAGCTTGGCCGGGGGCGGACCTACCTACGAGCAGTACTTC
>TRBJ2-7|TRBV7-2|many|TRBD1
CASSLDRGLDEQYF
TGTGCCAGCAGCTTGGACAGGGGGCTCGACGAGCAGTACTTC
>TRBJ1-5|TRBV20-1|many|-
CSASPSWAPNQPQHF
TGCAGTGCTAGCCCCAGTTGGGCGCCCAATCAGCCCCAGCATTTT
>TRBJ2-7|TRBV12-5|many|TRBD2
CASGLMLAVSYEQYF
TGTGCTAGTGGATTAATGCTAGCGGTCTCCTACGAGCAGTACTTC
>TRBJ1-5|TRBV7-9|many|-
CASSLGRLPQHF
TGTGCCAGCAGCTTGGGCCGCCTTCCCCAGCATTTT
>TRBJ2-3|TRBV5-1|few|TRBD2
CASSSQLAGGPDTQYF
TGCGCCAGCAGCTCGCAACTAGCGGGAGGGCCTGATACGCAGTATTTT
>TRBJ2-2|TRBV11-1|many|-
CASSLEAALNTGELFF
TGTGCCAGCAGCTTAGAGGCAGCGCTGAACACCGGGGAGCTGTTTTTT
>TRBJ2-1|TRBV27|many|-
CASSPTGTNEQFF
TGTGCCAGCAGTCCTACCGGGACCAATGAGCAGTTCTTC
>TRBJ2-1|TRBV6-1|few|-
CASRRAAANEQFF
TGTGCCAGCAGACGCGCGGCGGCCAATGAGCAGTTCTTC